Presented here are 29 T cell receptor beta chains from one specimen sequenced in a study of T cells in Graves' hyperthyroidism and ophthalmopathy. The TCR beta CDR3 regions underwent amplification using RNA transcripts as the source. The HTBI primer set was used in a first-round RT-PCR of the TCR CDR3. TCRdb processed the multiplex PCR reads anew with MiXCR; each CDR3 protein has one entry. This sample has about 530,000 distinct CDR3 sequences; about a sixth occur once, and the top ten carry about 16%. What was sequenced was blood. Receptors were obtained from a woman aged 18-29 years with Graves' ophthalmopathy.

This clonotype was recorded many times. The V call is TRBV27, the J call TRBJ1-2, with TRBD1 matching over 9 bases. The CDR3 extends over 18 amino acids. V trimming: 4 bases; J trimming: 6 bases; junction bases outside the gene matches: 18. Germline V gene lookup returns CDR1 MNHEY and CDR2 SMNVEV (reference sequence). CDR3 sequence reads: CASSSLNLLTGGADGYTF. CDR3 nucleotides: TGTGCCAGCAGTTCTTTGAACCTCCTTACAGGGGGCGCCGATGGCTACACCTTC.

This clonotype was observed a few times. V usage is TRBV4-1 and J usage is TRBJ1-2; D might be TRBD1 (6 bases). V was trimmed by 3 bases and J by 2 bases, leaving 22 bases between them. Germline V gene data show CDR1 as MGHRA and CDR2 as YSYEKL. There are 18 residues in the CDR3. CDR3 residues: CASSHPVSGAIANYGYTF. The CDR3 coding sequence is TGCGCCAGCAGCCATCCTGTGTCAGGGGCCATTGCCAACTATGGCTACACCTTC.

In this sample, this clonotype turned up many times. The chain employs TRBV7-9 and TRBJ2-3; possible D gene TRBD2, 6 bases. The CDR3 is 15 amino acids. In germline, CDR1 is SEHNR, CDR2 FQNEAQ (reference sequence). Between the trimmed V and J ends, which lost 4 bases and 0 bases, there was a span of 11 bases. CDR3 DNA: TGTGCCAGCAGCTCAACGGGACTCAGCACAGATACGCAGTATTTT. This gives the protein CASSSTGLSTDTQYF.

This chain uses TRBV11-2 with TRBJ2-7, with 8 bases aligning to TRBD2. Per the germline V gene, CDR1 is SGHAT and CDR2 is FQNNGV. The CDR3 consists of 15 residues. V shed 1 base, J shed 0 bases, and the junction held 2 bases outside the gene matches. The CDR3 region is CASSLGGGTSYEQYF. CDR3 nucleotides: TGTGCCAGCAGCTTAGGCGGGGGGACCTCCTACGAGCAGTACTTC. The variable domain in full, with the rest retrieved from reference TRBV11-2 and TRBJ2-7, is EAGVAQSPRYKIIEKRQSVAFWCNPISGHATLYWYQQILGQGPKLLIQFQNNGVVDDSQLPKDRFSAERLKGVDSTLKIQPAKLEDSAVYLCASSLGGGTSYEQYFGPGTRLTVT.

Many counts were recorded for this clonotype. The chain recombines TRBV20-1 with TRBJ2-2; D is unclear. The CDR3 is 13 residues long. CDR1 and CDR2 from the germline V gene are DFQATT and SNEGSKA (reference sequence). The V and J ends lost 2 bases and 5 bases respectively, with 9 bases between them. CDR3: CSARTDLTGELFF. As DNA, the CDR3 is TGCAGTGCTAGAACCGACTTGACCGGGGAGCTGTTTTTT.

The genes are TRBV6-2 or TRBV6-3 and TRBJ2-2; 8 bases match TRBD2. V lost 6 bases, J lost 6 bases, and 9 bases stayed unmatched. The germline V gene encodes CDR1 MNHEY and CDR2 SVGEGT. This CDR3 has 15 residues. CDR3: CASSSGLATPGELFF. DNA of the CDR3: TGTGCCAGCAGCTCAGGACTAGCTACCCCCGGGGAGCTGTTTTTT.

This clonotype has a count of ten or more. This sequence joins TRBV2 and TRBJ1-1, with 10 bases fitting TRBD1. The V and J ends lost 6 bases and 4 bases, in that order; junction bases with no gene match: 11. Germline V gene sequence: CDR1 SNHLY, CDR2 FYNNEI. The CDR3 runs 16 residues. The CDR3 DNA is TGTGCCAGCAGCGAGGACAGGGGGGTTACTGGCACTGAAGCTTTCTTT. Residues: CASSEDRGVTGTEAFF.

This clonotype was seen at least ten times. The chain carries TRBV9 and TRBJ2-5; the D gene is possibly TRBD1 (5 bases). Trimming shortened V by 4 bases and J by 2 bases, and 12 bases separated the two germline ends. The germline CDR1 and CDR2 sequences are SGDLS and YYNGEE. The CDR3 runs 14 residues. The CDR3 nucleotides read TGTGCCAGCAGCTCACGACAGTGGCAAGAGACCCAGTACTTC. Translated, it gives CASSSRQWQETQYF.

At least ten counts were recorded for this clonotype. The chain has TRBV6-1 and TRBJ2-6, with a possible D match to TRBD1 (5 bases). The CDR3 loop spans 15 amino acids. The germline gives CDR1 MNHNS, CDR2 SASEGT. The ends were cut back, 7 bases at V and 0 bases at J, with 10 bases in the middle. The CDR3 spells CASTLDSSGANVLTF. DNA for the CDR3: TGTGCCAGCACCCTAGACAGCTCTGGGGCCAACGTCCTGACTTTC.

The chain couples TRBV12-3 or TRBV12-4 to TRBJ2-7; 13 positions agree with TRBD2. V dropped 3 bases and J dropped 9; count of bases not matched to a gene: 8. The CDR3 has 15 amino acids. The CDR3: CASSFRGTSGDWQYF. The CDR3 coding sequence is TGTGCCAGCAGTTTTAGGGGGACTAGCGGGGACTGGCAGTACTTC.

This clonotype came up many times. The gene calls are TRBV30 and TRBJ1-1; the match to TRBD1 covers 9 bases. Germline V gives CDR1 GTSNPN, CDR2 SVGIG (reference sequence). Trimming at V came to 2 bases and at J to 6 bases, leaving 4 bases not matched to a gene. This CDR3 comprises 13 residues. This CDR3 reads CAWSQTGGPEAFF. The CDR3 bases are TGTGCCTGGAGTCAAACAGGGGGCCCTGAAGCTTTCTTT. Using reference TRBV30 and TRBJ1-1 for the parts outside the CDR3, the full variable domain is SQTIHQWPATLVQPVGSPLSLECTVEGTSNPNLYWYRQAAGRGLQLLFYSVGIGQISSEVPQNLSASRPQDRQFILSSKKLLLSDSGFYLCAWSQTGGPEAFFGQGTRLTVV.

The CDR3 DNA reads as TGTGCCAGCAGCGGAGGGACAACTGGAAACACCATATATTTT. Residues: CASSGGTTGNTIYF. The rearrangement joins TRBV9 to TRBJ1-3; D might be TRBD1 (6 bases). From germline, CDR1 is SGDLS and CDR2 YYNGEE. V was pared by 3 bases and J by 2 bases, with 9 bases between. The CDR3 totals 14 residues.

This clonotype came up many times. V gene TRBV19 combines with J gene TRBJ2-1; 7 nucleotides match TRBD2. V lost 0 bases to trimming and J lost 3 bases; unmatched junction nucleotides: 5. This CDR3 is 16 amino acids long. Per germline, CDR1 LNHDA and CDR2 SQIVND (reference sequence). CDR3 nucleotide sequence: TGTGCCAGTAGTATAGATATGGCTAGCGGCTACAATGAGCAGTTCTTC. It encodes CASSIDMASGYNEQFF.

This clonotype appeared once. The V and J genes are TRBV27 and TRBJ2-7, with TRBD2 matching over 10 bases. The V gene end was trimmed by 2 bases and the J gene end by 4 bases; junction bases not matched to a gene: 5. CDR1 MNHEY and CDR2 SMNVEV come from the germline V gene (reference sequence). The CDR3 runs to 15 residues. CDR3 in amino acids: CASSLRLAGVYEQYF. CDR3 sequence (DNA): TGTGCCAGCAGTTTACGCCTAGCGGGAGTTTACGAGCAGTACTTC.

The chain links TRBV7-2 to TRBJ1-1; TRBD1 agrees at 11 bases. Germline V gives CDR1 SGHTA, CDR2 FQGNSA. The CDR3 has 15 amino acids. V trimming: 6 bases; J trimming: 5 bases; junction bases outside the gene matches: 8. The CDR3 sequence: CASRRTGGRRTEAFF. The DNA for the CDR3 is TGTGCCAGCAGACGGACAGGGGGCCGGAGGACTGAAGCTTTCTTT.

This clonotype was seen a few times. V usage is TRBV7-8 and J usage is TRBJ2-2, with D maybe TRBD1 (6 bases). Trimming took off 6 bases at V and 6 bases at J, with 14 bases between the two ends. The CDR3 is 14 residues long. From germline, CDR1 is SGHVS and CDR2 FQNEAQ. The CDR3 region is CASRSRGTSGELFF. The CDR3 DNA follows: TGTGCCAGCAGAAGCAGGGGCACCTCCGGGGAGCTGTTTTTT.

This rearrangement joins TRBV7-3 to TRBJ1-2, with 7 bases fitting TRBD1. Germline V gene lookup returns CDR1 SGHTA and CDR2 FQGTGA. This CDR3 has 14 amino acids. The J segment lost 2 bases and the V segment lost 5 bases, leaving 5 bases of the junction unmatched. The CDR3 DNA reads as TGTGCCAGCAGCCCCAAGGGGGCGAACTATGGCTACACCTTC. As protein: CASSPKGANYGYTF.

The table lists this clonotype with many counts. The rearrangement links TRBV10-3 to TRBJ2-5, with 8 bases aligning to TRBD2. The CDR3 spans 13 residues. Germline V gives CDR1 ENHRY, CDR2 SYGVKD. V lost 10 bases, J lost 4 bases, and 8 bases stayed unmatched. CDR3 amino acids: CASHDGGAETQYF. In DNA, the CDR3 is TGTGCCAGCCACGACGGGGGGGCAGAGACCCAGTACTTC.

In the case of this clonotype: A much larger clone differs from this one at a single base, so this may be a read error. The V and J genes are TRBV28 and TRBJ2-1, with 13 bases identical to TRBD2. CDR3 length: 16 residues. Per germline, CDR1 MDHEN and CDR2 SYDVKM. The CDR3 loop is CAGSSGTSGVYNEQFF. DNA for the CDR3: TGTGCCGGCAGTTCCGGGACTAGCGGGGTTTACAATGAGCAGTTCTTC.

The genes are TRBV30 and TRBJ1-1; D might be TRBD1 (6 bases). Trimming took off 4 bases at V and 7 bases at J, with 10 bases between the two ends. CDR1 and CDR2 from the germline V gene are GTSNPN and SVGIG (reference sequence). The CDR3 totals 11 residues. CDR3 sequence: CAWIETGEAFF. The CDR3 region has the DNA TGTGCCTGGATAGAGACAGGTGAAGCTTTCTTT.

This clonotype was counted ten times or more. This chain joins TRBV3-1 and TRBJ2-7; D may be TRBD2 (6 bases). V was shortened by 0 bases and J by 1 base, with 13 bases between the two germline ends. Germline V lookup: CDR1 LGHDT, CDR2 YNNKEL (reference sequence). CDR3 size: 16 residues. The chain's CDR3 is CASSQDPRRGSYEQYF. The CDR3, as DNA: TGTGCCAGCAGCCAAGATCCTAGGAGGGGTTCCTACGAGCAGTACTTC.

This chain links TRBV28 with TRBJ2-7, with 8 bases matching TRBD2. CDR3 length: 15 residues. The J segment lost 0 bases and the V segment lost 6 bases, leaving 7 bases of the junction unmatched. Germline V gene lookup returns CDR1 MDHEN and CDR2 SYDVKM. CDR3: CASRSIRGGSYEQYF. CDR3 in DNA: TGTGCCAGCAGATCGATCCGGGGGGGCTCCTACGAGCAGTACTTC.

The chain recombines TRBV9 with TRBJ1-3, with D maybe TRBD1 (5 bases). Germline CDR1 is SGDLS and CDR2 is YYNGEE. CDR3 length: 15 residues. V was shortened by 2 bases and J by 4 bases, with 13 bases between the two germline ends. CDR3 protein: CASSVSGSRGNTIYF. In DNA, the CDR3 is TGTGCCAGCAGCGTTTCAGGGTCCAGGGGAAACACCATATATTTT.

A single count supports this clonotype. Since a much larger clone is just one base distant, this may be a read error. CDR3 nucleotide sequence: TGTGCCAGCAGTGAAGTGGGGGGTGGGCCATATAGCAATCAGCCCCAGCATTTT. It encodes CASSEVGGGPYSNQPQHF. The chain has TRBV6-1 and TRBJ1-5; TRBD1 is a possible D gene (5 bases). The V end lost 1 base, the J end lost 0 bases, and 16 bases lay between the germline ends. The CDR3 has 18 residues. CDR1 is MNHNS, CDR2 SASEGT, per germline.

The rearrangement joins TRBV29-1 to TRBJ1-2, with D tentatively TRBD1 (5 bases). The V end was cut by 6 bases, the J end by 3 bases, with 8 bases between. The CDR3 runs 11 residues. Germline V gene sequence: CDR1 SQVTM, CDR2 ANQGSEA. The CDR3 region has the DNA TGCAGCGTAGGGACTCACTATGGCTACACCTTC. This codes for CSVGTHYGYTF.

This clonotype turned up a few times. This rearrangement joins TRBV13 to TRBJ2-4; the D is unclear. The CDR3 loop spans 13 amino acids. Per the germline V gene, CDR1 is PRHDT and CDR2 is FYEKMQ (reference sequence). V dropped 0 bases and J dropped 12 bases, with 12 bases sitting between them. The CDR3 nucleotides read TGTGCCAGCAGCTTAGGCCGGGTAGCTTCTCAGTACTTC. It yields the protein CASSLGRVASQYF.

This clonotype was observed a few times. The chain uses TRBV20-1 and TRBJ2-7; 8 bases align to TRBD2. Germline CDR1 is DFQATT and CDR2 is SNEGSKA (reference sequence). V was pared by 6 bases and J by 3 bases, with 4 bases of the junction left unmatched. The CDR3 extends over 12 amino acids. The CDR3, as DNA: TGCAGTGCGGAAACTAGCGGCTACGAGCAGTACTTC. Encoded protein: CSAETSGYEQYF.

This clonotype appeared a few times. The genes are TRBV7-2 and TRBJ2-7, with a possible D match to TRBD2 (6 bases). The CDR3 has 16 residues. From germline, CDR1 is SGHTA and CDR2 FQGNSA. The V end lost 5 bases, the J end lost 4 bases, and 21 bases lay between the germline ends. This CDR3 is CASSEGGVPRIYEQYF. As DNA, the CDR3 is TGTGCCAGCAGCGAGGGCGGGGTTCCCCGAATATACGAGCAGTACTTC. Full variable domain (rest looked up from reference TRBV7-2 and TRBJ2-7): GAGVSQSPSNKVTEKGKDVELRCDPISGHTALYWYRQSLGQGLEFLIYFQGNSAPDKSGLPSDRFSAERTGGSVSTLTIQRTQQEDSAVYLCASSEGGVPRIYEQYFGPGTRLTVT.

This clonotype has a count of ten or more. The rearrangement joins TRBV28 to TRBJ2-7, with 12 positions matching TRBD2. Germline CDR1 reads MDHEN; CDR2 reads SYDVKM. CDR3 length equals 16 residues. The junction had 10 bases not matched to a gene; V was cut back by 5 bases and J by 5 bases. CDR3 residues: CASSPPTSGRVNEQYF. The CDR3 nucleotides read TGTGCCAGCAGTCCCCCGACTAGCGGGAGAGTGAACGAGCAGTACTTC.